This is a list of T cell receptor beta chains from one sample in a study of cytomegalovirus exposure and HLA in healthy donors. Data came from immunoSEQ multiplex PCR; TCRdb stores just in-frame clones and leaves some out. The table has almost 90,000 clones, 85% seen once; the top ten hold 6.5% to 9%. The specimen sequenced was PBMCs. These receptors all come from a man aged 35-49 years in good health and CMV-seropositive. Both conserved end residues are part of each CDR3. D genes are given only for firm matches. Clone size is not always given. Where it is, it says once, few, many or a class for expanded clones.

TRBV30	-	-	TRBJ1-1	CAWSVRGLNTEAFF	TGTGCCTGGAGTGTACGTGGCCTGAACACTGAAGCTTTCTTT
TRBV27	-	-	TRBJ1-5	CASSLIGGQPQHF	TGTGCCAGCAGTCTAATCGGGGGTCAGCCCCAGCATTTT
TRBV5-1	-	TRBD2	TRBJ2-1	CASSPGTSGASYNEQFF	TGCGCCAGCAGCCCTGGGACTAGCGGGGCCTCCTACAATGAGCAGTTCTTC
TRBV9	-	TRBD1	TRBJ2-5	CASSVRGQGDLETQYF	TGTGCCAGCAGCGTAAGGGGACAGGGGGATCTGGAGACCCAGTACTTC
TRBV6-5	few	-	TRBJ1-4	CASSLLQDRGEKLFF	TGTGCCAGCAGTTTGTTACAGGACAGAGGGGAAAAACTGTTTTTT
TRBV2	-	-	TRBJ2-7	CATYRGSYEQYF	TGTGCGACGTACCGCGGCTCCTACGAGCAGTACTTC
TRBV15	-	-	TRBJ1-2	CATSRLDTANYGYTF	TGTGCCACCAGCAGACTCGACACCGCTAACTATGGCTACACCTTC
TRBV9	-	-	TRBJ2-3	CASSDGHVTDTQYF	TGTGCCAGCAGCGACGGACACGTCACAGATACGCAGTATTTT
TRBV29-1	-	TRBD2	TRBJ2-7	CSGGGAYEQYF	TGCAGCGGGGGGGGTGCGTACGAGCAGTACTTC
TRBV9	-	-	TRBJ2-3	CASSVIGGTDTQYF	TGTGCCAGCAGCGTAATCGGGGGAACGGATACGCAGTATTTT
TRBV7-9	-	TRBD2	TRBJ2-7	CASSPAGSSYEQYF	TGTGCCAGCAGCCCAGCGGGGAGCTCCTACGAGCAGTACTTC
TRBV19	-	TRBD1	TRBJ2-6	CASSVTGSGANVLTF	TGTGCCAGTAGCGTGACAGGGTCCGGGGCCAACGTCCTGACTTTC
TRBV30	-	-	TRBJ2-5	CAWSVVARQETQYF	TGTGCCTGGAGTGTGGTAGCGAGGCAAGAGACCCAGTACTTC
TRBV5-4	-	TRBD1	TRBJ2-7	CASRFPGTGGHDYEQYF	TGTGCCAGCAGGTTTCCTGGAACAGGGGGCCACGATTACGAGCAGTACTTC
TRBV19	once	TRBD1	TRBJ1-4	CASSEGTATNEKLFF	TGTGCCAGTAGTGAGGGGACAGCAACTAATGAAAAACTGTTTTTT
TRBV6-1	-	TRBD1	TRBJ2-7	CASKDGTGLYEQYF	TGTGCCAGCAAGGACGGGACAGGACTCTACGAGCAGTACTTC
TRBV5-6	-	TRBD2	TRBJ2-2	CASSFLSGRGSGELFF	TGTGCCAGCAGCTTCCTAAGCGGGAGGGGCTCCGGGGAGCTGTTTTTT
TRBV7-3	-	TRBD1	TRBJ2-7	CASSPDRGHEQYF	TGTGCCAGCAGTCCTGACAGGGGGCATGAGCAGTACTTC
TRBV5-1	-	TRBD2	TRBJ2-1	CASTRTSGVNEQFF	TGCGCCAGCACCCGGACTAGCGGGGTCAATGAGCAGTTCTTC
TRBV29-1	-	TRBD1	TRBJ2-3	CSARDRAASTDTQYF	TGCAGCGCTAGGGACAGGGCTGCTAGCACAGATACGCAGTATTTT
TRBV5-5	-	-	TRBJ2-1	CASSREAVLSYNEQFF	TGTGCCAGCAGTCGAGAAGCGGTACTGTCCTACAATGAGCAGTTCTTC
TRBV19	-	-	TRBJ1-3	CASSMARAGNTIYF	TGTGCCAGTAGTATGGCCAGGGCTGGAAACACCATATATTTT
TRBV10-3	-	TRBD2	TRBJ2-3	CAISERASGLTDTQYF	TGTGCCATCAGTGAGAGGGCTAGCGGGCTCACAGATACGCAGTATTTT
TRBV18	-	TRBD2	TRBJ2-5	CASSQSGTDQETQYF	TGTGCCAGCTCACAGAGCGGGACCGATCAAGAGACCCAGTACTTC
TRBV9	few	-	TRBJ2-6	CASSVSGTNNVLTF	TGTGCCAGCAGCGTCTCCGGGACAAACAACGTCCTGACTTTC
TRBV7-9	-	-	TRBJ1-3	CASSFRGAGNTIYF	TGTGCCAGCAGCTTTAGGGGTGCAGGAAACACCATATATTTT
TRBV5-6	few	-	TRBJ2-3	CASSLAQLAGRTDTQYF	TGTGCCAGCAGCTTGGCCCAACTGGCGGGGAGAACAGATACGCAGTATTTT
TRBV2	-	TRBD1	TRBJ2-5	CASKIQGRETQYF	TGTGCCAGCAAAATACAGGGGCGCGAGACCCAGTACTTC
TRBV5-1	-	TRBD2	TRBJ2-1	CASSREGVNEQFF	TGCGCCAGCTCGAGGGAGGGCGTGAATGAGCAGTTCTTC
TRBV10-3	-	TRBD2	TRBJ2-3	CAISESLAGGQADTQYF	TGTGCCATCAGTGAGTCGCTAGCGGGAGGGCAAGCAGATACGCAGTATTTT
TRBV4-2	-	-	TRBJ2-2	CASSQDLAVITGELFF	TGTGCCAGCAGCCAAGATCTTGCGGTAATCACCGGGGAGCTGTTTTTT
TRBV11-2	-	TRBD2	TRBJ2-2	CASSTDRLAANTGELFF	TGTGCCAGCAGCACAGATCGACTAGCGGCGAACACCGGGGAGCTGTTTTTT
TRBV4-1	-	-	TRBJ2-7	CASSQLVGGYEQYF	TGCGCCAGCAGCCAACTAGTCGGCGGGTACGAGCAGTACTTC
TRBV5-1	-	-	TRBJ2-1	CASIMGGVVYNEQFF	TGCGCCAGCATAATGGGGGGAGTGGTCTACAATGAGCAGTTCTTC
TRBV4-2	-	-	TRBJ2-1	CASSLGLESSYNEQFF	TGTGCCAGCAGCCTAGGACTGGAGAGCTCCTACAATGAGCAGTTCTTC
TRBV15	-	-	TRBJ1-1	CATSRDSGTKNTEAFF	TGTGCCACCAGCAGAGATTCAGGGACAAAGAACACTGAAGCTTTCTTT
TRBV7-2	-	-	TRBJ2-7	CASSFSGPYEQYF	TGTGCCAGCAGCTTCAGCGGGCCCTACGAGCAGTACTTC
TRBV7-9	-	-	TRBJ2-7	CASSLGGGEQYF	TGTGCCAGCAGCCTGGGGGGTGGCGAGCAGTACTTC
TRBV11-2	-	-	TRBJ2-3	CASRGALLTQYF	TGTGCCAGCAGGGGGGCCCTGCTTACGCAGTATTTT
TRBV11-2	-	-	TRBJ2-7	CASSLGGAGVLAYEQYF	TGTGCCAGCAGCTTAGGTGGGGCAGGGGTCCTTGCCTACGAGCAGTACTTC
TRBV29-1	few	TRBD1	TRBJ1-2	CSVETGAGYGYTF	TGCAGCGTTGAGACAGGGGCAGGGTATGGCTACACCTTC
TRBV6-4	few	TRBD2	TRBJ2-1	CASSGGGSYNEQFF	TGTGCCAGCAGTGGGGGGGGATCCTACAATGAGCAGTTCTTC